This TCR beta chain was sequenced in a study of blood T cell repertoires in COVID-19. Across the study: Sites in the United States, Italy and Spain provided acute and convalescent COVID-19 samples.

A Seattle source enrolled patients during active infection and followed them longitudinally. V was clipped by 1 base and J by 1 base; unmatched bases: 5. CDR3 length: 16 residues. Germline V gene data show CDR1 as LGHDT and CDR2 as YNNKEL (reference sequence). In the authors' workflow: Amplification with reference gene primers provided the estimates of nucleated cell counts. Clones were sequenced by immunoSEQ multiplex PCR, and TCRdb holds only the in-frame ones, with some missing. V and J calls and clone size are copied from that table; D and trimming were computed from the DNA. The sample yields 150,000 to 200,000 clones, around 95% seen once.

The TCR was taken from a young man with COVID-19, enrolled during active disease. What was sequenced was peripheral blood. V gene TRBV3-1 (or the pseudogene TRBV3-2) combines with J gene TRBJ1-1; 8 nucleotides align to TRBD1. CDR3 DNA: TGTGCCAGCAGCCAAGGCACCGGGACAGGGAACACTGAAGCTTTCTTT. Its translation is CASSQGTGTGNTEAFF.